The clone carrying this T cell receptor beta chain was detected ten times or more. As yet, its antigen is unknown. The CDR3 contains 14 residues. The germline V and J ends were trimmed by 8 bases and 3 bases, with 17 bases remaining between them. Germline lookup yields CDR1 SEHNR and CDR2 FQNEAQ (reference sequence). A J-beta primer mix and a sample-barcoded 5' primer were used in a second PCR of about 6 to 12 cycles. MiXCR, applied by TCRdb to the 5' RACE reads, yields one record per CDR3 protein. The sample consists of 1.5 million to 2 million distinct CDR3 sequences, 28% of them appearing once. These data originate in a study of blood T cells in healthy people across ages. General study findings and limits: Strong correlation was found linking TCR beta diversity to naive T cell percentage.

Material: blood. The J gene is TRBJ2-7, the V gene TRBV7-9, with D perhaps TRBD2 (5 bases). This TCR was recovered from a woman aged 25 to 39 in good health. CDR3 sequence: CASALETRGYEQYF. The DNA for the CDR3 is TGTGCCAGCGCCCTCGAGACCCGGGGCTACGAGCAGTACTTC.